These 27 T cell receptor beta chains were sequenced from one sample in a study of T cell responses to AZD1222 COVID-19 vaccine. Here immunoSEQ multiplex PCR was the method, and the copy in TCRdb shows in-frame clones only, minus some. The sample has 120,000 or so clones, more than 70% seen once. Sequences were derived from peripheral blood, sampled on day 0 of AZD1222 vaccination. The receptor source for this set is an adult in good health.

This clone was seen once. The chain uses TRBV5-1 and TRBJ2-1; 9 nucleotides agree with TRBD1. V shed 4 bases, J shed 10 bases, and the junction held 18 bases outside the gene matches. This CDR3 has 17 amino acids. The V gene's germline CDR1 is SGHRS and CDR2 YFSETQ. The DNA of the CDR3 is TGCGCCAGCAGCCCTTCCCCTCCGGGACAGGGAGCTATCGAGCAGTTCTTC. Translating it yields CASSPSPPGQGAIEQFF. Supplemented by reference TRBV5-1 and TRBJ2-1, the full variable domain reads KAGVTQTPRYLIKTRGQQVTLSCSPISGHRSVSWYQQTPGQGLQFLFEYFSETQRNKGNFPGRFSGRQFSNSRSEMNVSTLELGDSALYLCASSPSPPGQGAIEQFFGPGTRLTVL.

V is TRBV24-1 and J is TRBJ2-6; D possibly corresponds to TRBD1 (6 bases). Trimming took off 5 bases at V and 1 base at J, with 11 bases between the two ends. The CDR3 runs to 16 residues. Germline lookup yields CDR1 KGHDR and CDR2 SFDVKD. The CDR3 loop reads CATSGVQGSGANVLTF. DNA of the CDR3: TGTGCCACCAGTGGTGTACAGGGATCTGGGGCCAACGTCCTGACTTTC.

This clone showed up just once. The chain recombines TRBV14 with TRBJ2-1; TRBD1 matches 9 bases. The CDR3 is 14 residues long. Germline values: CDR1 SGHDN, CDR2 FVKESK. With V trimmed by 4 bases and J by 12 bases, 10 bases remained unmatched. In DNA form, the CDR3 reads TGTGCCAGCAGCCCCCGGCGGGACAGGGACCCGCAGTTCTTC. Residues: CASSPRRDRDPQFF.

This clone was counted only a few times. The chain has TRBV7-3 and TRBJ2-1, with D perhaps matching TRBD2 (5 bases). Germline V gene data show CDR1 as SGHTA and CDR2 as FQGTGA. V was trimmed by 4 bases and J by 6 bases, leaving 22 bases between them. This CDR3 has 17 residues. As DNA, the CDR3 is TGTGCCAGCAGCTCAATTACTAGGGCAATCGAAAGCAATGAGCAGTTCTTC. This translates into CASSSITRAIESNEQFF.

V and J are TRBV7-9 and TRBJ1-1; D is possibly TRBD1 (6 bases). The CDR3 is 14 residues long. V lost 3 bases to trimming and J lost 4 bases, with 12 bases between them. The germline gives CDR1 SEHNR, CDR2 FQNEAQ (reference sequence). CDR3 in DNA: TGTGCCAGCAGCTTTGGGGGAGGGGGCACTGAAGCTTTCTTT. Translating gives CASSFGGGGTEAFF. The entire variable domain, with the rest obtained from reference TRBV7-9 and TRBJ1-1, is as follows: DTGVSQNPRHKITKRGQNVTFRCDPISEHNRLYWYRQTLGQGPEFLTYFQNEAQLEKSRLLSDRFSAERPKGSFSTLEIQRTEQGDSAMYLCASSFGGGGTEAFFGQGTRLTVV.

The chain recombines TRBV18 with TRBJ1-1, with TRBD1 matching over 9 bases. Germline-derived CDR1 and CDR2 are KGHSH and LQKENI. The V and J ends lost 5 bases and 5 bases, in that order; junction bases with no gene match: 9. The CDR3 extends over 15 amino acids. The CDR3 reads CASSSTGGAETEAFF. The CDR3 coding sequence is TGTGCCAGCTCAAGCACAGGGGGCGCGGAGACTGAAGCTTTCTTT.

This rearrangement joins TRBV5-1 to TRBJ2-1, with 7 bases fitting TRBD1. Germline lookup yields CDR1 SGHRS and CDR2 YFSETQ. CDR3 size: 14 residues. V was clipped by 0 bases and J by 3 bases; unmatched bases: 0. For the CDR3, the DNA is TGCGCCAGCAGCTTGGGACAGGGCTACAATGAGCAGTTCTTC. It codes for CASSLGQGYNEQFF.

This sequence joins TRBV5-1 and TRBJ1-6; D call uncertain. V was cut by 2 bases and J by 5 bases, with 14 bases left in between. This CDR3 comprises 16 residues. In germline, CDR1 is SGHRS, CDR2 YFSETQ. The CDR3 loop reads CASSLTVRRDNSPLHF. CDR3 bases: TGCGCCAGCAGCTTAACGGTACGAAGAGATAATTCACCCCTCCACTTT.

This rearrangement joins TRBV5-1 to TRBJ2-7; 7 bases agree with TRBD1. CDR1 and CDR2 (germline): SGHRS, YFSETQ. The CDR3 consists of 14 residues. V trimming: 4 bases; J trimming: 4 bases; junction bases outside the gene matches: 8. The DNA of the CDR3 is TGCGCCAGCAGCCAAGGGACAGAGGCTTACGAGCAGTACTTC. Protein product: CASSQGTEAYEQYF.

The chain combines TRBV7-8 with TRBJ1-5; unclear D gene. The CDR3 spans 17 residues. Germline CDR1 reads SGHVS; CDR2 reads FQNEAQ. Trimming left V 7 bases short and J 1 base short, with 20 bases between. In DNA form, the CDR3 reads TGTGCCAGCACCCCTGGGCAGACAATTAACAGCAATCAGCCCCAGCATTTT. It codes for CASTPGQTINSNQPQHF.

This clone appeared a single time. The gene calls are TRBV10-1 and TRBJ1-6; weak D call: TRBD1 (5 bases). With 0 bases removed from V and 7 bases from J, the gap between germline ends came to 25 bases. Looked up from germline, CDR1 is WNHNN and CDR2 is SYGVQD (reference sequence). CDR3 length: 20 amino acids. The CDR3 region is CASSESLTEGGARANSPLHF. DNA of the CDR3: TGCGCCAGCAGTGAGTCTCTGACGGAAGGAGGGGCGAGGGCCAATTCACCCCTCCACTTT.

V and J are TRBV5-1 and TRBJ1-6; D remains unclear. V lost 4 bases to trimming and J lost 0 bases, with 8 bases between them. This CDR3 contains 15 residues. CDR1 SGHRS and CDR2 YFSETQ come from the germline V gene. The DNA for the CDR3 is TGCGCCAGCAGCGGGGAGAGCTCCTATAATTCACCCCTCCACTTT. As protein: CASSGESSYNSPLHF.

The chain carries TRBV7-9 and TRBJ1-3; D unclear. Germline assignment: CDR1 SEHNR and CDR2 FQNEAQ (reference sequence). Trimming left V 3 bases short and J 0 bases short, with 3 bases between. This CDR3 contains 13 residues. The CDR3 loop reads CASSLGSGNTIYF. The CDR3 coding sequence is TGTGCCAGCAGCTTGGGCTCTGGAAACACCATATATTTT. The full variable domain, completed using reference TRBV7-9 and TRBJ1-3, is DTGVSQNPRHKITKRGQNVTFRCDPISEHNRLYWYRQTLGQGPEFLTYFQNEAQLEKSRLLSDRFSAERPKGSFSTLEIQRTEQGDSAMYLCASSLGSGNTIYFGEGSWLTVV.

The rearrangement links TRBV9 to TRBJ2-2, with a possible D match to TRBD1 (6 bases). The CDR3 is made up of 14 amino acids. Germline lookup yields CDR1 SGDLS and CDR2 YYNGEE. The V gene lost 2 bases and the J gene lost 4 bases, with 9 bases spanning the gap. In DNA, the CDR3 is TGTGCCAGCAGCGTGCCGGACAGCACCGGGGAGCTGTTTTTT. It encodes CASSVPDSTGELFF.

V gene TRBV9 combines with J gene TRBJ1-1, with D unclear. Germline CDR1 and CDR2: SGDLS and YYNGEE. CDR3 length: 14 amino acids. With 3 bases removed from V and 0 bases from J, the gap between germline ends came to 9 bases. This chain's CDR3 is CASSGGIMNTEAFF. Written as DNA, the CDR3 is TGTGCCAGCAGCGGCGGCATCATGAACACTGAAGCTTTCTTT. Supplemented by reference TRBV9 and TRBJ1-1, the full variable domain reads DSGVTQTPKHLITATGQRVTLRCSPRSGDLSVYWYQQSLDQGLQFLIQYYNGEERAKGNILERFSAQQFPDLHSELNLSSLELGDSALYFCASSGGIMNTEAFFGQGTRLTVV.

The chain employs TRBV28 and TRBJ1-2; the match to TRBD1 covers 8 bases. V shed 10 bases and J 7 bases; nucleotides not matched to a gene: 11. The CDR3 consists of 13 residues. Germline CDR1 and CDR2: MDHEN and SYDVKM. CDR3 amino acids: CAIGQGPLSGYTF. CDR3 nucleotide sequence: TGTGCCATTGGACAGGGCCCTTTAAGTGGCTACACCTTC.

The chain links TRBV5-1 to TRBJ1-5, with D unclear. The CDR3 has 13 residues. CDR1 and CDR2 (germline): SGHRS, YFSETQ. Trimming left V 2 bases short and J 4 bases short, with 7 bases between. CDR3 amino acids: CASSFLGNQPQHF. The CDR3 DNA sequence: TGCGCCAGCAGCTTTTTGGGGAATCAGCCCCAGCATTTT.

In its sample, this clone was seen once. The chain is built from TRBV3-1 (or the pseudogene TRBV3-2) and TRBJ2-5; D gene unclear. This CDR3 is 14 amino acids long. Trimming took 10 bases from V and 4 from J, leaving 19 bases between them. From germline, CDR1 is LGHDT and CDR2 YNNKEL (reference sequence). The CDR3 nucleotides are TGTGCCACCGCCCCGGCCAGAGCCCGAGAGACCCAGTACTTC. Translated, it gives CATAPARARETQYF.

In its sample, this clone was seen once. The chain employs TRBV7-9 and TRBJ1-1, with D perhaps matching TRBD1 (5 bases). CDR1 and CDR2 (germline): SEHNR, FQNEAQ (reference sequence). CDR3 size: 12 residues. V lost 4 bases to trimming and J lost 6 bases, with 9 bases between them. The CDR3 loop is CASSWGDSEAFF. CDR3 in DNA: TGTGCCAGCAGCTGGGGCGACTCTGAAGCTTTCTTT.

V and J are TRBV15 and TRBJ2-1; 12 bases align to TRBD2. The CDR3 length is 15 residues. Trimming at V came to 5 bases and at J to 9 bases, leaving 8 bases not matched to a gene. Germline assignment: CDR1 LNHNV and CDR2 YYDKDF (reference sequence). This CDR3 is CATSGRLAGEAEQFF. In nucleotides, the CDR3 is TGTGCCACCAGCGGCAGACTAGCGGGAGAGGCTGAGCAGTTCTTC.

The chain has TRBV15 and TRBJ1-1; D is undetermined. Germline lookup yields CDR1 LNHNV and CDR2 YYDKDF (reference sequence). V lost 1 base and J lost 4, with 7 bases in between. This CDR3 has 13 amino acids. Written as DNA, the CDR3 is TGTGCCACCAGCAGAGGTGGAGGCACTGAAGCTTTCTTT. Its protein is CATSRGGGTEAFF.

This clone was seen once. The rearrangement links TRBV15 to TRBJ1-2, with 9 bases lining up with TRBD1. This CDR3 spans 18 amino acids. CDR1 is LNHNV and CDR2 is YYDKDF in the germline V gene (reference sequence). The V segment lost 0 bases and the J segment 4 bases; nucleotides outside the gene matches: 12. The CDR3 DNA reads TGTGCCACCAGCAGAGATGGACAGGGGAGGCCCGCTGGCTATGGCTACACCTTC. It codes for CATSRDGQGRPAGYGYTF. The complete variable domain, with remaining parts taken from reference TRBV15 and TRBJ1-2, reads DAMVIQNPRYQVTQFGKPVTLSCSQTLNHNVMYWYQQKSSQAPKLLFHYYDKDFNNEADTPDNFQSRRPNTSFCFLDIRSPGLGDTAMYLCATSRDGQGRPAGYGYTFGSGTRLTVV.

The chain has TRBV6-5 and TRBJ1-3; D not certain. With 7 bases removed from V and 0 bases from J, the gap between germline ends came to 7 bases. The germline gives CDR1 MNHEY, CDR2 SVGAGI. The CDR3 sequence is 13 residues long. CDR3 loop: CASTGRSGNTIYF. The CDR3 region has the DNA TGTGCCAGCACAGGCCGCTCTGGAAACACCATATATTTT.

About this clone itself: No DNA is shown, since the ends of the CDR3 on it are uncertain; the CDR3 is the one TCRdb lists. The rearrangement links TRBV11-3 to TRBJ2-7; the table's D call of TRBD1 was not tested on the DNA. The germline V gene encodes CDR1 SGHNT and CDR2 YENEEA. With termini counted, the CDR3 has 15 amino acids. The CDR3 loop is CASSPSISVPFRVYF.

The V gene is TRBV6-5, the J gene TRBJ1-2, with a possible D match to TRBD1 (5 bases). The CDR3 covers 13 residues. In germline, CDR1 is MNHEY, CDR2 SVGAGI. The germline V and J ends were trimmed by 5 bases and 1 base, with 8 bases remaining between them. The DNA of the CDR3 is TGTGCCAGCAGTCCCGACAGTAACTATGGCTACACCTTC. This gives the protein CASSPDSNYGYTF.

The chain has TRBV2 and TRBJ2-1, with 8 bases aligning to TRBD1. Germline-derived CDR1 and CDR2 are SNHLY and FYNNEI. The V segment lost 2 bases and the J segment 2 bases; nucleotides outside the gene matches: 2. The CDR3 is 15 amino acids. The CDR3 reads CASSESGQAYNEQFF. The CDR3 bases are TGTGCCAGCAGTGAATCGGGACAGGCCTACAATGAGCAGTTCTTC.

The chain recombines TRBV15 with TRBJ2-7; D tentatively reads TRBD1 or TRBD2 (5 bases each). V gave up 4 bases and J gave up 3 bases, with 10 bases separating them. Per the germline V gene, CDR1 is LNHNV and CDR2 is YYDKDF (reference sequence). This CDR3 region has 13 residues. CDR3 nucleotide sequence: TGTGCCACCAGCATCCCGGGGCTCTACGAGCAGTACTTC. This encodes CATSIPGLYEQYF.